These T cell receptor beta chains were read from a single sample in a study of CD8+ T cells in alopecia areata. Libraries were prepared by immunoSEQ multiplex PCR; TCRdb keeps only in-frame clonotypes and omits some of them. The repertoire has 65,000 to 100,000 clones, roughly half of them found once; the top ten carry 5.7%. Sequencing input: NKG2D-high CD8+ T cells sorted from blood. The receptors derive from a human donor with alopecia areata. Both conserved end residues are part of each CDR3. Fields, in order: clone size, V gene, D gene, J gene, CDR3 DNA, CDR3 protein. D genes are given only for firm matches. Some rows have no size entry. The others give once, few or many, or a class for an expanded clone.

size: few
V: TRBV30
D: TRBD2
J: TRBJ2-7
DNA: TGTGCCTGGAAGGTAGCGGGGTCCTACGAGCAGTACTTC
CDR3: CAWKVAGSYEQYF

size: -
V: TRBV27
D: -
J: TRBJ1-1
DNA: TGTGCCAGCAGTCGTCTGAACACTGAAGCTTTCTTT
CDR3: CASSRLNTEAFF

size: once
V: TRBV2
D: TRBD2
J: TRBJ2-1
DNA: TGTGCCAGCAGGGCTAGCGGAGGCCCCAGCTCCTACAATGAGCAGTTCTTC
CDR3: CASRASGGPSSYNEQFF

size: -
V: TRBV9
D: TRBD1
J: TRBJ2-1
DNA: TGTGCCAGCAGCGGGACAGGGGATGAGCAGTTCTTC
CDR3: CASSGTGDEQFF

size: -
V: TRBV30
D: TRBD2
J: TRBJ2-7
DNA: TGTGCCTGGAGCGTCCTAGCGGGACACGAGCAGTACTTC
CDR3: CAWSVLAGHEQYF

size: -
V: TRBV7-3
D: TRBD1
J: TRBJ2-5
DNA: TGTGCCAGCAGCCCAGGGGGTTCGGAGACCCAGTACTTC
CDR3: CASSPGGSETQYF

size: few
V: TRBV7-9
D: TRBD2
J: TRBJ2-7
DNA: TGTGCCAGCAGTCCTACGGGACTAGTGGGCGAGCAGTACTTC
CDR3: CASSPTGLVGEQYF

size: -
V: TRBV4-1
D: -
J: TRBJ1-1
DNA: TGCGCCAGCAGCCAAGCGCCAGAAGATGAAGCTTTCTTT
CDR3: CASSQAPEDEAFF

size: -
V: TRBV4-3
D: -
J: TRBJ2-7
DNA: TGCGCCAGCAGCCAAGAACAATCTCGGGGGTACGAGCAGTACTTC
CDR3: CASSQEQSRGYEQYF

size: -
V: TRBV4-1
D: -
J: TRBJ1-1
DNA: TGCGCCAGCAGCCAAGAAAGGGGGGCGGGGAACACTGAAGCTTTCTTT
CDR3: CASSQERGAGNTEAFF

size: -
V: TRBV4-1
D: -
J: TRBJ2-7
DNA: TGCGCCAGCAGCCACCCCGACAGCTACGAGCAGTACTTC
CDR3: CASSHPDSYEQYF

size: few
V: TRBV28
D: -
J: TRBJ2-7
DNA: TGTGCCAGCACCTCTTGGGGGGAGGTCGACTACGAGCAGTACTTC
CDR3: CASTSWGEVDYEQYF

size: -
V: TRBV25-1
D: -
J: TRBJ2-7
DNA: TGTGCCAGCAGTGAATATTGGGGATCTAACCCCCCCCACGAGCAGTACTTC
CDR3: CASSEYWGSNPPHEQYF

size: -
V: TRBV13
D: -
J: TRBJ1-5
DNA: TGTGCCAGCAGCGAGGGAAAAGGCCAGCCCCAGCATTTT
CDR3: CASSEGKGQPQHF

size: -
V: TRBV6-5
D: -
J: TRBJ2-3
DNA: TGTGCCAGCAGTTATCCGTCAGATACGCAGTATTTT
CDR3: CASSYPSDTQYF

size: -
V: TRBV27
D: -
J: TRBJ2-7
DNA: TGTGCCAGCAGGAGGGTGGCGGGGGCCGACGAGCAGTACTTC
CDR3: CASRRVAGADEQYF

size: -
V: TRBV30
D: -
J: TRBJ2-1
DNA: TGTGCCTGGGCTTTTACCTGGTACAATGAGCAGTTCTTC
CDR3: CAWAFTWYNEQFF

size: few
V: TRBV18
D: TRBD2
J: TRBJ2-5
DNA: TGTGCCAGCTCCGCGGATCTAGCGGGATCCAAGGTGACCCAGTACTTC
CDR3: CASSADLAGSKVTQYF

size: -
V: TRBV28
D: -
J: TRBJ2-5
DNA: TGTGCCAGCAGGGCCACCGGGCAAGAGACCCAGTACTTC
CDR3: CASRATGQETQYF

size: -
V: TRBV29-1
D: -
J: TRBJ2-5
DNA: TGCAGCGTTGAAGATCAGGAGACCCAGTACTTC
CDR3: CSVEDQETQYF

size: few
V: TRBV4-3
D: TRBD2
J: TRBJ2-1
DNA: TGCGCCAGCAGCCCTACTAGCGGGGGTTACAATGAGCAGTTCTTC
CDR3: CASSPTSGGYNEQFF

size: once
V: TRBV11-2
D: -
J: TRBJ2-7
DNA: TGTGCCAGCAGCTTAGGGACCCCTACCTACGAGCAGTACTTC
CDR3: CASSLGTPTYEQYF

size: -
V: TRBV7-2
D: TRBD2
J: TRBJ2-7
DNA: TGTGCCAGCAGCCACGAGGGGACTAGCGGGAGGTGGGGATCCTACGAGCAGTACTTC
CDR3: CASSHEGTSGRWGSYEQYF

size: -
V: TRBV5-1
D: TRBD1
J: TRBJ2-7
DNA: TGCGCCAGCAGGTCCGGGACAGGGGGCGAGCAGTACTTC
CDR3: CASRSGTGGEQYF

size: -
V: TRBV7-2
D: -
J: TRBJ2-5
DNA: TGTGCCAGCCTGACTGAGGGCCAGACCCAGTACTTC
CDR3: CASLTEGQTQYF

size: few
V: TRBV2
D: TRBD2
J: TRBJ2-1
DNA: TGTGCCAGCAGCTCCGGGACGCAGCTAGTCCGGGAGGACGCTGAGCAGTTCTTC
CDR3: CASSSGTQLVREDAEQFF

size: -
V: TRBV2
D: -
J: TRBJ1-5
DNA: TGTGCCAGCACCTCCGGGGGCAATCAGCCCCAGCATTTT
CDR3: CASTSGGNQPQHF

size: -
V: TRBV29-1
D: -
J: TRBJ1-1
DNA: TGCAGCGTTGAAGAAGTGGCAGGGGCTGAAGCTTTCTTT
CDR3: CSVEEVAGAEAFF

size: -
V: TRBV11-2
D: -
J: TRBJ2-7
DNA: TGTGCCAGCAGCTTTTCCGGACAGTCCTACGAGCAGTACTTC
CDR3: CASSFSGQSYEQYF

size: -
V: TRBV10-3
D: -
J: TRBJ2-5
DNA: TGTGCCATCAGTGAAGGGCTCATAACAGGGAGCGAGACCCAGTACTTC
CDR3: CAISEGLITGSETQYF

size: few
V: TRBV10-3
D: -
J: TRBJ2-7
DNA: TGTGCCATCACACCGGACAGCTCCTACGAGCAGTACTTC
CDR3: CAITPDSSYEQYF

size: -
V: TRBV28
D: -
J: TRBJ2-7
DNA: TGTGCCAGCAGTTTGGCAGTCGGGGTCGAGCAGTACTTC
CDR3: CASSLAVGVEQYF

size: -
V: TRBV29-1
D: -
J: TRBJ2-7
DNA: TGCAGCGCCCGGGGGATTAGCTCCTACGAGCAGTACTTC
CDR3: CSARGISSYEQYF

size: few
V: TRBV28
D: -
J: TRBJ2-2
DNA: TGTGCCAGCAGTTTACGGGTGGCCGGGGAGCTGTTTTTT
CDR3: CASSLRVAGELFF

size: -
V: TRBV5-4
D: TRBD1
J: TRBJ2-4
DNA: TGTGCCAGCAGCTTGGGGCAGGGGGCCCCCAAAAACATTCAGTACTTC
CDR3: CASSLGQGAPKNIQYF

size: -
V: TRBV9
D: -
J: TRBJ2-3
DNA: TGTGCCAGCAGCGCGACCGGGTTGCCGACGCAGTATTTT
CDR3: CASSATGLPTQYF

size: -
V: TRBV5-4
D: -
J: TRBJ2-7
DNA: TGTGCCAGTCACTTTATGGGAGACTACGAGCAGTACTTC
CDR3: CASHFMGDYEQYF

size: once
V: TRBV27
D: TRBD1
J: TRBJ2-5
DNA: TGTGCCAGCAGTTCGACACAGGGGGCACACCAAGAGACCCAGTACTTC
CDR3: CASSSTQGAHQETQYF

size: -
V: TRBV9
D: TRBD1
J: TRBJ2-1
DNA: TGTGCCAGCAGCTCACAGGGGGAACCCTACAATGAGCAGTTCTTC
CDR3: CASSSQGEPYNEQFF

size: -
V: TRBV25-1
D: -
J: TRBJ2-5
DNA: TGTGCCAGCAGTCGGGTGGGTGGCGGTCAAGAGACCCAGTACTTC
CDR3: CASSRVGGGQETQYF

size: -
V: TRBV5-1
D: -
J: TRBJ1-1
DNA: TGCGCCAGCAGCATCCGGTACTTCATGAACACTGAAGCTTTCTTT
CDR3: CASSIRYFMNTEAFF

size: -
V: TRBV30
D: TRBD2
J: TRBJ2-1
DNA: TGTGCCTGGAGATCCTGGCCGCCGGGACTAGCGGAGGGCTACAATGAGCAGTTCTTC
CDR3: CAWRSWPPGLAEGYNEQFF

size: many
V: TRBV23-1
D: -
J: TRBJ1-5
DNA: TGCGCCAGCGCACCTCAGGGAGGTCAGCCCCAGCATTTT
CDR3: CASAPQGGQPQHF

size: once
V: TRBV5-1
D: TRBD2
J: TRBJ2-5
DNA: TGCGCCAGCAGTCTCCCCCGCAGCGGGGGGAGCCAAGAGACCCAGTACTTC
CDR3: CASSLPRSGGSQETQYF

size: few
V: TRBV5-6
D: TRBD1
J: TRBJ1-1
DNA: TGTGCCAGCAGCTCTCCTACCGGGACAGGGACCGCTGAAGCTTTCTTT
CDR3: CASSSPTGTGTAEAFF

size: -
V: TRBV29-1
D: TRBD2
J: TRBJ2-1
DNA: TGCAGCGCAGCGGGGGGCAGGGGGAATGAGCAGTTCTTC
CDR3: CSAAGGRGNEQFF